Below, one T cell receptor (beta chain) is given with its context. V lost 0 bases, J lost 3 bases, and 13 bases lay in between. The CDR3 is made up of 15 amino acids. The germline CDR1 and CDR2 sequences are SGHKS and YYEKEE (reference sequence). This record belongs to a study of blood T cell repertoires in COVID-19. About the research overall: Italy, Spain and the United States were the sources of the convalescent and acute COVID-19 samples. The analysed material was cDNA or gDNA that came from T cells, B-cell-depleted T cells, or PBMCs.

The repertoire was sequenced with immunoSEQ multiplex PCR; TCRdb's copy has only in-frame clones and lacks some. The repertoire holds roughly 150,000 clones, with roughly nine tenths as singletons. The sequence was obtained from a woman in her forties with acute or convalescent COVID-19. The chain couples TRBV5-5 to TRBJ2-7; D is ambiguous. The sequenced material came from peripheral blood. The CDR3 region has the DNA TGTGCCAGCAGCTTGGGGGCAGAAATAGGCTACGAGCAGTACTTC. Translation gives CASSLGAEIGYEQYF.